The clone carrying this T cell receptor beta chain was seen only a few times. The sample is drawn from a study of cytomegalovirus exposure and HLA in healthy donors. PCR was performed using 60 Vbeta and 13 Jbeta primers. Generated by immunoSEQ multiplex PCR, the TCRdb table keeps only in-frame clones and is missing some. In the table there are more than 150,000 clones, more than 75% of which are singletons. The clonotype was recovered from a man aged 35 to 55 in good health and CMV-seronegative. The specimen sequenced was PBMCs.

CDR3 sequence (DNA): TGTGCCAGCAGCCTAACAGGGGAGAGCACTGAAGCTTTCTTT. Protein sequence: CASSLTGESTEAFF. The rearrangement uses TRBV9 and TRBJ1-1; 7 nucleotides agree with TRBD1. Losses at the gene ends were 4 bases for V and 4 bases for J; bases not matched to a gene: 7. CDR3 length: 14 residues. Germline V gene lookup returns CDR1 SGDLS and CDR2 YYNGEE.